The T cell receptor (beta chain) under discussion was sequenced for a study of blood T cells in healthy people across ages. Findings and limits, study-wide: Researchers report that TCR beta diversity correlated strongly with naive T cell percentage. Aged donors had fewer naive CD4+ cells and lower diversity than long-lived donors.

Regarding this clonotype: What it binds is not known.

Per germline, CDR1 SNHLY and CDR2 FYNNEI. The CDR3 sequence is 17 residues long. The junction had 11 bases not matched to a gene; V was cut back by 6 bases and J by 2 bases. PCR was performed a second time for about 7 to 12 cycles using a sample-barcoded 5' primer and a J-beta primer mix. TCRdb analysed the 5' RACE reads with MiXCR anew, one entry per CDR3 protein. Among 800,000 or so distinct CDR3 sequences listed, just under 25% were seen once. Another study also made use of these data, one on T cells of mothers and their children.

The rearrangement links TRBV2 to TRBJ2-5; TRBD2 aligns across 11 bases. This clonotype was obtained from a boy between 10 and 17 years old in good health. The sample comprised blood. CDR3 residues: CASRQPRTSGPQETQYF. In DNA, the CDR3 is TGTGCCAGCAGACAGCCCCGGACTAGCGGGCCGCAAGAGACCCAGTACTTC.